A selection of T cell receptor beta chains follows, all from one sample in a study of cytomegalovirus exposure and HLA in healthy donors. Sequencing used immunoSEQ multiplex PCR; TCRdb keeps in-frame clones, though not all of them. Here the sample spans roughly 130,000 clones, about 74% being singletons. Sequencing used PBMCs. The receptor set was obtained from a woman in her forties or fifties in good health and CMV-seropositive. Each CDR3 is given with its conserved first and last residue. D genes are given only for firm matches. Only part of the rows carry a size: once, few, many, or a class if the clone is expanded.

j_call | d_call | clone_size | v_call | cdr3_aa | cdr3_nt
TRBJ1-2 | . | once | TRBV6-4 | CASSDTSRSGGYTF | TGTGCCAGCAGTGACACGTCGCGTTCGGGTGGCTACACCTTC
TRBJ2-7 | . | . | TRBV7-6 | CASSSPGTASEQYF | TGTGCCAGCAGCTCGCCCGGGACTGCTAGCGAGCAGTACTTC
TRBJ2-7 | TRBD2 | . | TRBV5-6 | CASSPRLAGGHEQYF | TGTGCCAGCAGCCCTAGACTAGCGGGGGGGCACGAGCAGTACTTC
TRBJ1-2 | TRBD1 | once | TRBV6-1 | CASRPGQDYGYPF | TGTGCCAGCAGACCGGGACAGGACTATGGCTACCCCTTC
TRBJ2-2 | . | . | TRBV5-1 | CASSLPTTSGELFF | TGCGCCAGCAGCTTACCAACAACGTCCGGGGAGCTGTTTTTT
TRBJ2-5 | TRBD1 | . | TRBV11-3 | CASSPITGGQETQYF | TGTGCCAGCAGCCCGATAACAGGGGGCCAAGAGACCCAGTACTTC
TRBJ2-5 | TRBD2 | . | TRBV2 | CASSRVSGGFDQYF | TGTGCCAGCAGTAGGGTTAGCGGGGGGTTTGACCAGTACTTC
TRBJ1-3 | . | . | TRBV4-1 | CASSYMEQGRTGNTIYF | TGCGCCAGCAGCTACATGGAACAGGGCAGGACTGGAAACACCATATATTTT
TRBJ2-7 | TRBD1 | . | TRBV19 | CASSGTGDEQYF | TGTGCCAGCAGTGGGACAGGGGACGAGCAGTACTTC
TRBJ1-4 | TRBD1 | . | TRBV30 | CAWSYGQGVNEKLFF | TGTGCCTGGAGTTACGGGCAGGGGGTCAATGAAAAACTGTTTTTT
TRBJ2-1 | . | few | TRBV7-2 | CASSQVGTYNEQFF | TGTGCCAGCAGCCAGGTCGGGACCTACAATGAGCAGTTCTTC
TRBJ2-5 | . | few | TRBV6-5 | CASSYSTEETQYF | TGTGCCAGCAGTTACTCGACAGAAGAGACCCAGTACTTC
TRBJ2-1 | TRBD1 | . | TRBV5-1 | CASSLEPRTGVDEQFF | TGCGCCAGCAGCTTGGAACCCCGGACAGGGGTGGATGAGCAGTTCTTC
TRBJ2-7 | . | . | TRBV4-3 | CASSLLPGYEQYF | TGCGCCAGCAGCTTACTACCTGGATACGAGCAGTACTTC
TRBJ1-5 | TRBD1 | . | TRBV27 | CASSLNRGQPQHF | TGTGCCAGCAGTCTTAACAGGGGTCAGCCCCAGCATTTT
TRBJ2-3 | TRBD1 | . | TRBV2 | CASSTGGAWYADTQYF | TGTGCCAGCAGTACAGGGGGCGCTTGGTACGCAGATACGCAGTATTTT
TRBJ1-4 | TRBD1 | . | TRBV9 | CASSDGTGNEKLFF | TGTGCCAGCAGTGACGGGACAGGGAATGAAAAACTGTTTTTT
TRBJ1-1 | . | . | TRBV6-1 | CASSERDKFAGGEAFF | TGTGCCAGCAGTGAGAGGGATAAGTTTGCGGGAGGCGAAGCTTTCTTT
TRBJ1-1 | . | . | TRBV27 | CASSLAGSGWSSSGVAFF | TGTGCCAGCAGTTTAGCGGGAAGCGGCTGGTCTAGCTCTGGTGTAGCTTTCTTT
TRBJ2-5 | TRBD2 | . | TRBV5-1 | CASNPSGGETQYF | TGCGCCAGCAATCCTAGCGGGGGAGAGACCCAGTACTTC
TRBJ1-6 | . | . | TRBV5-1 | CASRQEQGPNSPLHF | TGCGCCAGCAGACAAGAACAGGGCCCAAATTCACCCCTCCACTTT
TRBJ2-3 | TRBD1 | . | TRBV7-2 | CASSLLGGDSTDTQYF | TGTGCCAGCAGCTTGCTAGGGGGCGACAGCACAGATACGCAGTATTTT
TRBJ2-2 | . | many | TRBV6-5 | CASSRGTGELFF | TGTGCCAGCAGTCGGGGCACCGGGGAGCTGTTTTTT
TRBJ2-1 | TRBD1 | . | TRBV29-1 | CSVGTGGYNEQFF | TGCAGCGTTGGGACAGGGGGCTACAATGAGCAGTTCTTC
TRBJ1-5 | . | . | TRBV6-1 | CASELYSNQPQHF | TGTGCCAGCGAGCTCTATAGCAATCAGCCCCAGCATTTT
TRBJ1-1 | . | . | TRBV7-9 | CSSRNTGEAFF | TGTTCCAGCAGAAACACAGGTGAAGCTTTCTTT
TRBJ2-3 | TRBD2 | . | TRBV4-1 | CASSQDGGVPDTQYF | TGCGCCAGCAGCCAAGACGGGGGGGTCCCAGATACGCAGTATTTT
TRBJ1-5 | . | . | TRBV15 | CATSLQSNQPQHF | TGTGCCACCAGTCTTCAGAGCAATCAGCCCCAGCATTTT
TRBJ1-6 | . | . | TRBV19 | CASRVRAGGNSPLHF | TGTGCCAGTAGGGTGCGGGCCGGGGGTAATTCACCCCTCCACTTT
TRBJ1-2 | . | . | TRBV29-1 | CSVEDPRAGYTF | TGCAGCGTTGAAGATCCCAGGGCTGGCTACACCTTC
TRBJ2-1 | . | many | TRBV7-2 | CASSRRDFTYNEQFF | TGTGCCAGCAGCCGCCGGGACTTCACCTACAATGAGCAGTTCTTC
TRBJ1-1 | TRBD1 | . | TRBV2 | CASSILSVGDRGRAFF | TGTGCCAGCAGTATACTTTCCGTCGGGGACAGGGGGAGGGCTTTCTTT
TRBJ2-7 | TRBD1 | . | TRBV19 | CASSNDRGDHEQYF | TGTGCCAGTAGTAACGACAGGGGGGATCACGAGCAGTACTTC
TRBJ2-5 | . | few | TRBV2 | CASSARVETQYF | TGTGCCAGCTCGGCGCGGGTGGAGACCCAGTACTTC
TRBJ2-3 | TRBD2 | few | TRBV5-1 | CASSLLGTSGATDTQYF | TGCGCCAGCAGCCTACTCGGGACTAGCGGGGCGACAGATACGCAGTATTTT
TRBJ1-3 | TRBD1 | . | TRBV5-1 | CASSLTSGTGAFSGNTIYF | TGCGCCAGCAGCTTAACATCCGGGACAGGGGCTTTCTCTGGAAACACCATATATTTT
TRBJ1-2 | . | . | TRBV20-1 | CSASEVGYTF | TGCAGTGCTAGTGAGGTGGGCTACACCTTC
TRBJ2-1 | TRBD2 | . | TRBV7-2 | CASSRARQTSGGEQFF | TGTGCCAGCAGCCGGGCACGGCAAACTAGCGGGGGGGAGCAGTTCTTC
TRBJ2-7 | . | . | TRBV5-5 | CASSPEGTGTSYEQYF | TGTGCCAGCAGCCCAGAGGGTACGGGGACTTCCTACGAGCAGTACTTC
TRBJ1-2 | . | once | TRBV5-1 | CASSLGQPVGYGYTF | TGCGCCAGCAGCTTGGGGCAGCCCGTCGGGTATGGCTACACCTTC
TRBJ1-1 | . | . | TRBV18 | CASSPTGQNTEAFF | TGTGCCAGCTCACCAACGGGACAGAACACTGAAGCTTTCTTT
TRBJ2-7 | . | . | TRBV11-1 | CASSLAEESYEQYF | TGTGCCAGCAGCTTAGCGGAGGAGTCCTACGAGCAGTACTTC
TRBJ2-5 | TRBD1 | . | TRBV10-3 | CAISGTGQQTQYF | TGTGCCATCAGTGGGACAGGTCAACAGACCCAGTACTTC
TRBJ1-2 | . | . | TRBV10-3 | CAISETDSIYGYTF | TGTGCCATCAGTGAGACCGACAGTATCTATGGCTACACCTTC
TRBJ2-1 | . | . | TRBV29-1 | CSVGRGNEQFF | TGCAGCGTTGGTAGGGGGAATGAGCAGTTCTTC
TRBJ2-2 | TRBD1 | . | TRBV7-9 | CAGKDRGQGGELFF | TGTGCCGGAAAAGACAGGGGGCAAGGCGGGGAGCTGTTTTTT
TRBJ2-7 | TRBD2 | . | TRBV7-9 | CPSSSPAGGLYEQYF | TGTCCCAGCAGCTCACCAGCGGGGGGGCTGTACGAGCAGTACTTC
TRBJ1-1 | TRBD1 | . | TRBV4-3 | CASSRKGTGDTEAFF | TGCGCCAGCAGCCGAAAAGGGACAGGGGACACTGAAGCTTTCTTT
TRBJ2-1 | TRBD2 | . | TRBV10-3 | CALSSGGTPYNEQFF | TGTGCCCTCTCTAGCGGGGGGACGCCCTACAATGAGCAGTTCTTC
TRBJ2-1 | . | . | TRBV25-1 | CASSEFRGSSFYNEQFF | TGTGCCAGCAGTGAATTTCGAGGGAGCTCCTTTTACAATGAGCAGTTCTTC
TRBJ2-5 | . | . | TRBV9 | CASSEGVTQYF | TGTGCCAGCAGCGAGGGGGTTACCCAGTACTTC
TRBJ2-5 | . | . | TRBV27 | CASSFGPKETQYF | TGTGCCAGCAGTTTTGGGCCAAAGGAGACCCAGTACTTC
TRBJ2-5 | . | once | TRBV7-9 | CASSPGLQVETQYF | TGTGCCAGCAGCCCAGGCCTACAGGTGGAGACCCAGTACTTC
TRBJ2-5 | TRBD2 | . | TRBV19 | CASSRTSGDLGETQYF | TGTGCCAGTAGTAGGACTAGCGGGGACCTTGGAGAGACCCAGTACTTC
TRBJ2-7 | . | few | TRBV28 | CATHGSYEQYF | TGTGCGACACACGGCTCTTACGAGCAGTACTTC
TRBJ2-3 | TRBD2 | . | TRBV7-2 | CASSLGASGVGTDTQYF | TGTGCCAGCAGCTTAGGGGCTAGCGGGGTTGGCACAGATACGCAGTATTTT
TRBJ2-6 | . | many | TRBV21-1 | CASSKWFGLAGALPGANVLTF | TGTGCCAGCAGCAAATGGTTTGGGCTAGCGGGGGCCCTCCCTGGGGCCAACGTCCTGACTTTC
TRBJ1-5 | TRBD1 | . | TRBV7-9 | CASSLGTGKDQPQHF | TGTGCCAGCAGCTTAGGGACAGGGAAGGATCAGCCCCAGCATTTT
TRBJ2-1 | TRBD1 | many | TRBV4-3 | CASSQGRPGQGPMEQFF | TGCGCCAGCAGCCAAGGCCGACCGGGACAGGGCCCCATGGAGCAGTTCTTC